The 20 T cell receptor beta chains in this list originate from one sample, sequenced in a study of sequential checkpoint blockade in melanoma. Only in-frame clones appear in the TCRdb table, and some are missing; sequencing was by immunoSEQ multiplex PCR. Of about 16,000 clones in the sample, 85% to 95% were seen once. The treatment: randomized to nivolumab then ipilimumab (arm A) or the reverse (arm B). Sequencing was performed on CD8+ T cells sorted from blood (inferred from file names), taken from a patient given nivolumab and ipilimumab in sequence. Receptors originate from a human donor with melanoma.

The V and J genes are TRBV4-1 and TRBJ1-6; D not certain. V was clipped by 1 base and J by 8 bases, with 18 bases between them. Germline V gene lookup returns CDR1 MGHRA and CDR2 YSYEKL. The CDR3 runs to 17 residues. The CDR3 loop is CASSQVRFTVGDSPLHF. The CDR3 nucleotides read TGCGCCAGCAGCCAAGTTCGTTTTACAGTCGGGGATTCACCCCTCCACTTT.

The chain combines TRBV19 with TRBJ1-5, with 10 bases aligning to TRBD1. V lost 5 bases, J lost 6 bases, and 7 bases stayed unmatched. CDR1 and CDR2 from the germline V gene are LNHDA and SQIVND (reference sequence). The CDR3 sequence is 15 residues long. CDR3 DNA sequence: TGTGCCAGTAGTGCGACAGGGGGCTGGAGTCAGCCCCAGCATTTT. It encodes CASSATGGWSQPQHF.

The rearrangement joins TRBV29-1 to TRBJ1-2; tentative D call: TRBD1 (5 bases). V gave up 2 bases and J gave up 8 bases, with 15 bases separating them. CDR1 and CDR2 from the germline V gene are SQVTM and ANQGSEA. The length of the CDR3 is 13 residues. CDR3 sequence (DNA): TGCAGCGTTGAAACGACAGAGGCCGGCGGCTACACCTTC. Translated, it gives CSVETTEAGGYTF.

CDR3 coding DNA: TGTGCCAGCAGCTTAGACAGGGGCACTGGAAACACCATATATTTT. Its translation is CASSLDRGTGNTIYF. The chain recombines TRBV11-3 with TRBJ1-3; tentative D call: TRBD1 (6 bases). Germline assignment: CDR1 SGHNT and CDR2 YENEEA. V was trimmed by 0 bases and J by 2 bases, leaving 8 bases between them. The CDR3 has 15 residues. The full variable domain, with the rest looked up from reference TRBV11-3 and TRBJ1-3, is EAGVVQSPRYKIIEKKQPVAFWCNPISGHNTLYWYLQNLGQGPELLIRYENEEAVDDSQLPKDRFSAERLKGVDSTLKIQPAELGDSAVYLCASSLDRGTGNTIYFGEGSWLTVV.

The V and J genes are TRBV7-2 and TRBJ2-7, with TRBD2 identical over 8 bases. Germline-derived CDR1 and CDR2 are SGHTA and FQGNSA. V lost 7 bases and J lost 1; bases outside the gene matches: 6. CDR3 length: 14 residues. For the CDR3, the DNA is TGTGCCAGCACCTTTTCGGGAGGGTCCTACGAGCAGTACTTC. This codes for CASTFSGGSYEQYF. The full variable domain, in which reference TRBV7-2 and TRBJ2-7 provide the parts outside the CDR3, is GAGVSQSPSNKVTEKGKDVELRCDPISGHTALYWYRQSLGQGLEFLIYFQGNSAPDKSGLPSDRFSAERTGGSVSTLTIQRTQQEDSAVYLCASTFSGGSYEQYFGPGTRLTVT.

The CDR3 nucleotides read TGTGCCTGGAGGGACACCAGAGAGAGCTATGGCTACACCTTC. It yields the protein CAWRDTRESYGYTF. V and J are TRBV30 and TRBJ1-2, with D tentatively TRBD1 (5 bases). V was trimmed by 3 bases and J by 4 bases, leaving 15 bases between them. The CDR3 totals 14 residues. CDR1 is GTSNPN and CDR2 is SVGIG in the germline V gene (reference sequence).

This rearrangement joins TRBV27 to TRBJ1-5; 8 bases fit TRBD1. The CDR3 has 15 amino acids. V gave up 7 bases and J gave up 2 bases; unmatched junction bases: 7. The germline V gene encodes CDR1 MNHEY and CDR2 SMNVEV (reference sequence). CDR3 residues: CASTPAGGGNQPQHF. The CDR3 DNA sequence: TGTGCCAGCACTCCGGCAGGGGGCGGCAATCAGCCCCAGCATTTT.

J is TRBJ2-7 and V is TRBV5-1; no clear D gene. The V end lost 0 bases, the J end lost 5 bases, and 9 bases lay between the germline ends. This CDR3 is built from 13 residues. Germline V gives CDR1 SGHRS, CDR2 YFSETQ. The CDR3, as DNA: TGCGCCAGCAGCTTGGCTAGTACCCACGAGCAGTACTTC. It yields the protein CASSLASTHEQYF.

V is TRBV25-1 and J is TRBJ1-2, with no clear D. V was clipped by 2 bases and J by 3 bases, with 7 bases between them. Looked up from germline, CDR1 is MGHDK and CDR2 is SYGVNS. The CDR3 has 13 residues. CDR3 sequence: CASSEGRYYGYTF. In DNA form, the CDR3 reads TGTGCCAGCAGTGAAGGCAGGTACTATGGCTACACCTTC.

In this sample, this clone turned up once. This chain uses TRBV5-8 with TRBJ2-7; TRBD2 aligns across 14 bases. With 4 bases clipped from V and 3 bases from J, the junction kept 3 bases outside the gene matches. The V gene's germline CDR1 is SGHTS and CDR2 YDEGEE. This CDR3 is 15 amino acids long. CDR3 residues: CASSAGLAGDYEQYF. For the CDR3, the DNA is TGTGCCAGCAGCGCGGGACTAGCGGGAGACTACGAGCAGTACTTC.

This clone was seen just once. The chain couples TRBV13 to TRBJ2-5; D may be TRBD2 (5 bases). Germline V gene data show CDR1 as PRHDT and CDR2 as FYEKMQ (reference sequence). V lost 0 bases to trimming and J lost 5 bases, with 7 bases between them. This CDR3 region has 13 residues. In DNA form, the CDR3 reads TGTGCCAGCAGCTTAGGCTGGAGGGAGACCCAGTACTTC. As protein: CASSLGWRETQYF.

The rearrangement links TRBV6-1 to TRBJ1-5; D is perhaps TRBD1 (5 bases). V lost 6 bases, J lost 5 bases, and 8 bases lay in between. CDR1 is MNHNS, CDR2 SASEGT, per germline. This CDR3 spans 12 amino acids. DNA for the CDR3: TGTGCCAGCAGGGGGCTCGATCAGCCCCAGCATTTT. It specifies CASRGLDQPQHF.

In DNA, the CDR3 is TGTGCCAGCAGTCCCCCTAGCTACGAGCAGTACTTC. Protein product: CASSPPSYEQYF. The rearrangement links TRBV2 to TRBJ2-7, with unresolved D. Germline CDR1 reads SNHLY; CDR2 reads FYNNEI. The CDR3 is made up of 12 amino acids. V lost 5 bases, J lost 3 bases, and 8 bases lay in between.

V and J are TRBV7-2 and TRBJ1-1, with a possible D match to TRBD1 (5 bases). Germline CDR1 and CDR2: SGHTA and FQGNSA. The V end lost 4 bases, the J end lost 0 bases, and 12 bases lay between the germline ends. CDR3 length: 15 amino acids. CDR3 region: CASSSDTLLNTEAFF. DNA for the CDR3: TGTGCCAGCAGCTCGGACACACTTTTGAACACTGAAGCTTTCTTT.

The gene calls are TRBV5-4 and TRBJ2-7, with D tentatively TRBD1 (5 bases). V lost 3 bases and J lost 6, with 10 bases in between. The CDR3 consists of 12 residues. In germline, CDR1 is SGHNT, CDR2 YYREEE (reference sequence). CDR3 nucleotides: TGTGCCAGCAGCTCAGGGTCCGGCGAGCAGTACTTC. As protein: CASSSGSGEQYF.

V gene TRBV9 combines with J gene TRBJ1-2, with D tentatively TRBD1 (5 bases). The CDR3 is made up of 17 amino acids. V lost 2 bases and J 7 bases, leaving 24 bases between the germline ends. Per the germline V gene, CDR1 is SGDLS and CDR2 is YYNGEE. The CDR3 DNA follows: TGTGCCAGCAGCGTCAACGCGGGGGGTATAAGGGTTGTTGGCTACACCTTC. As protein: CASSVNAGGIRVVGYTF.

The chain is built from TRBV28 and TRBJ2-7; TRBD1 aligns across 7 bases. Germline V gives CDR1 MDHEN, CDR2 SYDVKM. This CDR3 is 14 amino acids long. The junction had 6 bases not matched to a gene; V was cut back by 6 bases and J by 1 base. DNA of the CDR3: TGTGCCAGCAGCCGACAGGGAGTATCCTACGAGCAGTACTTC. Translation: CASSRQGVSYEQYF.

The V gene is TRBV15, the J gene TRBJ1-3; no definite D call. Germline CDR1 is LNHNV and CDR2 is YYDKDF (reference sequence). The CDR3 is 14 residues long. Trimming took off 4 bases at V and 1 base at J, with 8 bases between the two ends. The CDR3 DNA sequence: TGTGCCACCAGCAAGAGGTTTTCTGGAAACACCATATATTTT. Its protein is CATSKRFSGNTIYF.

The chain employs TRBV11-3 and TRBJ1-3; D gene ambiguous. The CDR3 is made up of 15 amino acids. V dropped 5 bases and J dropped 0 bases, with 11 bases sitting between them. Per germline, CDR1 SGHNT and CDR2 YENEEA. Here the CDR3 reads CASSAGRGSGNTIYF. CDR3 coding DNA: TGTGCCAGCAGCGCCGGGCGGGGCTCTGGAAACACCATATATTTT.

V gene TRBV7-3 combines with J gene TRBJ2-7, with D possibly TRBD1 on 6 matching bases. The CDR3 totals 15 residues. CDR1 is SGHTA and CDR2 is FQGTGA in the germline V gene. The V end lost 5 bases, the J end lost 5 bases, and 19 bases lay between the germline ends. This CDR3 is CASSPYPGVQDEQYF. For the CDR3, the DNA is TGTGCCAGCAGCCCTTATCCAGGGGTACAAGACGAGCAGTACTTC.